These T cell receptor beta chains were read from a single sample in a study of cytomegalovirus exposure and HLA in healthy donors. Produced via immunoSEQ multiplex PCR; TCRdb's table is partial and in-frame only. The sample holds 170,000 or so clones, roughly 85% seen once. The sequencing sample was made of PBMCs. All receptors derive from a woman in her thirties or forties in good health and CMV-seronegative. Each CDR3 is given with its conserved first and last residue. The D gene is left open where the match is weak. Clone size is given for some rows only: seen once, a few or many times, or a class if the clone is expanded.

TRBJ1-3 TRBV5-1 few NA TGCGCCAGCAGTGACAGGCCCTCTGGAAACACCATATATTTT CASSDRPSGNTIYF
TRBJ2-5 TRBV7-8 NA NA TGTGCCAGCAGCGCCTGGGAGGGGAGGGGGCAAGAGACCCAGTACTTC CASSAWEGRGQETQYF
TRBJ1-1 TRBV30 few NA TGTGCCTGGGTACCCGGACTAGCTTACACTGAAGCTTTCTTT CAWVPGLAYTEAFF
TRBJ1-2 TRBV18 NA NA TGTGCCAGCTCACCCCTGGTCGGCAGGAGGGGCTACACCTTC CASSPLVGRRGYTF
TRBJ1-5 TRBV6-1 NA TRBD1 TGTGCCAGCAGTGCAGGACAGGGGGCTCTTAGCAATCAGCCCCAGCATTTT CASSAGQGALSNQPQHF
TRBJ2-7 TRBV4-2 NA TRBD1 TGTGCCAGCAGCCAACATGGGACAGGGATCGGGGTGGACTCGAGAGTCTACGAGCAGTACTTC CASSQHGTGIGVDSRVYEQYF
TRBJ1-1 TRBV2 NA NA TGTGCCAGCAGGGCTAAAACAGTAGGAAACACTGAAGCTTTCTTT CASRAKTVGNTEAFF
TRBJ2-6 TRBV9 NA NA TGTGCCAGCAGCGTAGAGCAGGGAATCCTGACTTTC CASSVEQGILTF
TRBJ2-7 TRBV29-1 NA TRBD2 TGCAGCGTTGAACGTCAGGGAGGGCGGTACTTC CSVERQGGRYF
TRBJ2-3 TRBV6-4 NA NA TGTGCCAGCAGTACGGAGAGCACAGATACGCAGTATTTT CASSTESTDTQYF
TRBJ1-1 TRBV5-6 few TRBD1 TGTGCCAGCAGCCCGACAGGGAGGACTGAAGCTTTCTTT CASSPTGRTEAFF
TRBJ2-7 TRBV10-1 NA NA TGCGCCAGCAGTGCAGGGCAAGACTCCTACGAGCAGTACTTC CASSAGQDSYEQYF
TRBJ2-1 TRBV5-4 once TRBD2 TGTGCCAGCGCCGGGACTAGCGGAAACAATGAGCAGTTCTTC CASAGTSGNNEQFF
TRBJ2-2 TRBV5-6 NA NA TGTGCCAGCACCGCAGGTGTTGGCCAACCGAACACCGGGGAGCTGTTTTTT CASTAGVGQPNTGELFF
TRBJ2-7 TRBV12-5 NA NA TGTGCTAGTGGTTTGAATTACATCTACGAGCAGTACTTC CASGLNYIYEQYF
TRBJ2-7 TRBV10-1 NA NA TGCGCCAGCACCTACGATGAAAGCTACGAGCAGTACTTC CASTYDESYEQYF
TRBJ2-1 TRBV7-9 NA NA TGTGCCAGCGGTTTACTAGGATCGAGCCCCCCAAGCTACAATGAGCAGTTCTTC CASGLLGSSPPSYNEQFF
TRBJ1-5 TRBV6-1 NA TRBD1 TGTGCCAGCAGTTCGGACAGGGCGGGCAATCAGCCCCAGCATTTT CASSSDRAGNQPQHF
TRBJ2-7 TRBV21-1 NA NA TGTGCCAGCAGCTCCCGGGTCGGCAGCTACGAGCAGTACTTC CASSSRVGSYEQYF
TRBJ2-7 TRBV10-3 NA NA TGTGCCATCAGTGAGCCAAGGGACGGAGGGATCCACGAGCAGTACTTC CAISEPRDGGIHEQYF
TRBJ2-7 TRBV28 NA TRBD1 TGTGCCAGCAGCCCCGACGACAGGGTATCCGAGCAGTACTTC CASSPDDRVSEQYF
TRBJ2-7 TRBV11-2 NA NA TGTGCCAGCACCCGGAACGGGCCCGAGGGCGAGCAGTACTTC CASTRNGPEGEQYF
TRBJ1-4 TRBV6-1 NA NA TGTGCCAGCAGTGCGACAGTCTTCGCAACTAATGAAAAACTGTTTTTT CASSATVFATNEKLFF
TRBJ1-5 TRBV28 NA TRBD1 TGTGCCAGCAGTGAGACAGGGGTCCAGCCCCAGCATTTT CASSETGVQPQHF
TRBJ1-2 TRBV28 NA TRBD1 TGTGCCAGCAGTTTCCGCGACAGGGACCTCTATGGCTACACCTTC CASSFRDRDLYGYTF
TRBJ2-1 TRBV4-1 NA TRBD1 TGCGCCAGCAGCCAAGATTATCGGGACAGGGGGGGGAATGAGCAGTTCTTC CASSQDYRDRGGNEQFF
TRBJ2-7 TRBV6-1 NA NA TGTGCCAGCAGTGTCTCAGGGAACCCCCAGTACTTC CASSVSGNPQYF
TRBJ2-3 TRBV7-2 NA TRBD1 TGTGCCAGCGGCTTCCACAGGGGGCGTACAGATACGCAGTATTTT CASGFHRGRTDTQYF